These 20 T cell receptor beta chains came from one sample sequenced in a study of cytomegalovirus exposure and HLA in healthy donors. In the PCR, 60 Vbeta and 13 Jbeta primers were used. The assay was immunoSEQ multiplex PCR, and TCRdb's table has in-frame clones only and misses some. This sample has about 160,000 clones; around 76% occur once, and the top ten carry roughly 2%. The sequenced sample consisted of PBMCs. These receptors were collected from a female donor in good health and CMV-seronegative.

This rearrangement joins TRBV5-1 to TRBJ1-2; 7 bases agree with TRBD1. The germline CDR1 and CDR2 sequences are SGHRS and YFSETQ. The CDR3 consists of 14 residues. V trimming: 4 bases; J trimming: 2 bases; junction bases outside the gene matches: 5. The CDR3 spells CASSADRANYGYTF. The CDR3 bases are TGCGCCAGCAGCGCCGACAGGGCGAACTATGGCTACACCTTC.

This chain uses TRBV29-1 with TRBJ1-2; D call uncertain. V shed 7 bases and J shed 5 bases, with 14 bases lying between them. CDR3 length: 12 amino acids. Germline CDR1 and CDR2: SQVTM and ANQGSEA. CDR3 sequence (DNA): TGCAGCGCAGAAACGGGAGATTATGGCTACACCTTC. Amino acids: CSAETGDYGYTF. Full variable domain (outside the CDR3, taken from reference TRBV29-1 and TRBJ1-2): SAVISQKPSRDICQRGTSLTIQCQVDSQVTMMFWYRQQPGQSLTLIATANQGSEATYESGFVIDKFPISRPNLTFSTLTVSNMSPEDSSIYLCSAETGDYGYTFGSGTRLTVV.

V gene TRBV2 combines with J gene TRBJ1-5; D is possibly TRBD1 (5 bases). The germline V gene has CDR1 SNHLY and CDR2 FYNNEI. This CDR3 has 15 amino acids. V shed 6 bases and J shed 3 bases, with 15 bases lying between them. The CDR3 bases are TGTGCCAGCAGCGTTACAGGTCTGAACAATCAGCCCCAGCATTTT. The encoded protein is CASSVTGLNNQPQHF.

J is TRBJ2-1 and V is TRBV5-1; D is possibly TRBD1 (6 bases). CDR3 length equals 15 residues. Deletions cut 5 bases from V and 5 bases from J, with 17 bases between. Germline CDR1 is SGHRS and CDR2 is YFSETQ. The CDR3 coding sequence is TGCGCCAGCAGATCCCAACCGGGACATCACAATGAGCAGTTCTTC. Residues: CASRSQPGHHNEQFF.

The chain links TRBV7-7 to TRBJ2-5; D may be TRBD1 (5 bases). The CDR3 is 14 residues long. In germline, CDR1 is SSHAT, CDR2 FNYEAQ (reference sequence). Trimming took off 5 bases at V and 2 bases at J, with 12 bases between the two ends. The DNA of the CDR3 is TGTGCCAGCAGCCAGGACACTTATCAAGAGACCCAGTACTTC. Translating gives CASSQDTYQETQYF.

The V gene is TRBV7-2, the J gene TRBJ2-1, with unresolved D. Germline lookup yields CDR1 SGHTA and CDR2 FQGNSA. V lost 3 bases, J lost 4 bases, and 10 bases lay in between. The CDR3 is 14 residues long. In DNA, the CDR3 is TGTGCCAGCAGCTTTATACCAGCGTACAATGAGCAGTTCTTC. It translates to CASSFIPAYNEQFF.

The rearrangement joins TRBV21-1 to TRBJ1-1. TRBV21-1 counts as a pseudogene. The CDR3 length is 15 residues. CDR3 in amino acids: CASGVGRVGNTEAFF. Here the CDR3 DNA reads TGTGCCAGCGGGGTGGGGAGGGTCGGAAACACTGAAGCTTTCTTT.

The rearrangement links TRBV19 to TRBJ1-2; 11 nucleotides align to TRBD1. Trimming at V came to 4 bases and at J to 1 base, leaving 5 bases not matched to a gene. The CDR3 has 16 residues. The germline CDR1 and CDR2 sequences are LNHDA and SQIVND (reference sequence). CDR3 sequence (DNA): TGTGCCAGTAGTACCGGACAGGGGGCAAGTAACTATGGCTACACCTTC. The encoded protein is CASSTGQGASNYGYTF.

The chain uses TRBV18 and TRBJ2-3; 7 bases align to TRBD2. CDR1 and CDR2 (germline): KGHSH, LQKENI. The CDR3 sequence is 14 residues long. The V gene end was trimmed by 6 bases and the J gene end by 3 bases; junction bases not matched to a gene: 6. The CDR3 DNA reads TGTGCCAGCTCGGGAACTAGCGAAACAGATACGCAGTATTTT. This sequence encodes CASSGTSETDTQYF. Based on the CDR3 plus reference TRBV18 and TRBJ2-3, the full variable domain is NAGVMQNPRHLVRRRGQEARLRCSPMKGHSHVYWYRQLPEEGLKFMVYLQKENIIDESGMPKERFSAEFPKEGPSILRIQQVVRGDSAAYFCASSGTSETDTQYFGPGTRLTVL.

The chain couples TRBV5-5 to TRBJ1-2, with 11 bases lining up with TRBD1. V lost 0 bases, J lost 2 bases, and 0 bases stayed unmatched. The CDR3 is made up of 15 amino acids. The V gene's germline CDR1 is SGHKS and CDR2 YYEKEE (reference sequence). CDR3 sequence: CASSLGTGGNYGYTF. CDR3 in DNA: TGTGCCAGCAGCTTGGGGACAGGGGGCAACTATGGCTACACCTTC.

This clone showed up just a few times. CDR3 sequence: CASSATQAGGLYNEQFF. In DNA, the CDR3 is TGCGCCAGCAGTGCCACTCAGGCGGGGGGCCTCTACAATGAGCAGTTCTTC. This chain links TRBV10-1 with TRBJ2-1; TRBD2 matches 8 bases. The CDR3 is made up of 17 amino acids. V was clipped by 4 bases and J by 3 bases; unmatched bases: 11. Germline V gives CDR1 WNHNN, CDR2 SYGVQD (reference sequence).

The genes are TRBV30 and TRBJ1-3; unclear D gene. Trimming removed 0 bases from V and 7 bases from J, with 10 bases in between. The CDR3 length is 13 residues. From germline, CDR1 is GTSNPN and CDR2 SVGIG (reference sequence). The CDR3 nucleotides read TGTGCCTGGAGTGTAAACAGTCGGAACACCATATATTTT. As protein: CAWSVNSRNTIYF.

The V and J genes are TRBV7-9 and TRBJ2-7, with 7 bases aligning to TRBD2. The V segment lost 5 bases and the J segment 6 bases; nucleotides outside the gene matches: 16. CDR3 length: 16 residues. Germline CDR1 SEHNR, CDR2 FQNEAQ (reference sequence). This chain's CDR3 is CASSTQVGGDSAEQYF. The DNA of the CDR3 is TGTGCCAGCAGCACCCAGGTTGGGGGGGATTCTGCCGAGCAGTACTTC.

This CDR3 is CASSINPGGTNEKLFF. The CDR3 region has the DNA TGTGCCAGTAGTATTAATCCTGGAGGGACTAATGAAAAACTGTTTTTT. The V call is TRBV19, the J call TRBJ1-4; D not certain. V shed 3 bases and J shed 2 bases, with 13 bases lying between them. Germline loops: CDR1 LNHDA, CDR2 SQIVND (reference sequence). The CDR3 spans 16 residues.

V usage is TRBV6-5 and J usage is TRBJ1-1, with TRBD1 identical over 9 bases. V trimming: 2 bases; J trimming: 10 bases; junction bases outside the gene matches: 5. CDR3 size: 13 residues. Looked up from germline, CDR1 is MNHEY and CDR2 is SVGAGI. CDR3 sequence (DNA): TGTGCCAGCAGTTACGCAGGGACAGGGCTAGCTTTCTTT. Its protein is CASSYAGTGLAFF.

CDR3 in amino acids: CASSPRQQQYF. CDR3 bases: TGTGCCAGCAGCCCGAGACAGCAGCAGTACTTC. The genes are TRBV2 and TRBJ2-5; tentatively, D is TRBD1 (5 bases). Germline CDR1 and CDR2: SNHLY and FYNNEI. Trimming stripped 6 bases from V and 11 bases from J, with 13 bases between. CDR3 length: 11 residues.

The chain carries TRBV6-5 and TRBJ1-1, with D hard to call. Germline assignment: CDR1 MNHEY and CDR2 SVGAGI. Trimming removed 0 bases at V and 1 base at J, with 3 bases between. CDR3 size: 13 residues. CDR3 loop: CASSYSRNTEAFF. DNA for the CDR3: TGTGCCAGCAGTTACTCCCGGAACACTGAAGCTTTCTTT.

The rearrangement joins TRBV30 to TRBJ1-2, with D possibly TRBD1 on 5 matching bases. This CDR3 contains 12 residues. The V and J ends lost 7 bases and 1 base respectively, with 10 bases between them. CDR1 is GTSNPN and CDR2 is SVGIG in the germline V gene (reference sequence). The CDR3 sequence is CAFGQVNYGYTF. The DNA for the CDR3 is TGTGCCTTCGGACAAGTTAACTATGGCTACACCTTC.

The rearrangement joins TRBV5-1 to TRBJ2-1; 8 bases fit TRBD2. The V segment lost 0 bases and the J segment 8 bases; nucleotides outside the gene matches: 10. This CDR3 spans 16 amino acids. Germline V CDR1 and CDR2: SGHRS, YFSETQ. The CDR3, as DNA: TGCGCCAGCAGCTTGGCAGCAGCGGGAGAAATCGATGAGCAGTTCTTC. The encoded protein is CASSLAAAGEIDEQFF.

This clone has only one observation. The rearrangement uses TRBV15 and TRBJ1-5; the D is unclear. Germline CDR1 LNHNV, CDR2 YYDKDF (reference sequence). Trimming shortened V by 0 bases and J by 0 bases, and 6 bases separated the two germline ends. The CDR3 totals 15 residues. The CDR3 DNA is TGTGCCACCAGCAGAGAACAATATAGCAATCAGCCCCAGCATTTT. Translation: CATSREQYSNQPQHF. Based on the CDR3 plus reference TRBV15 and TRBJ1-5, the full variable domain is DAMVIQNPRYQVTQFGKPVTLSCSQTLNHNVMYWYQQKSSQAPKLLFHYYDKDFNNEADTPDNFQSRRPNTSFCFLDIRSPGLGDTAMYLCATSREQYSNQPQHFGDGTRLSIL.